These 10 T cell receptor beta chains came from one sample sequenced in a study of liver allograft versus peripheral blood T cells. Study information: The authors compared T cell receptor repertoires in transplanted livers with recipients' peripheral blood repertoires.

Using its own MiXCR run on the reads, TCRdb lists one record per CDR3 protein. The table shows about 10,000 distinct CDR3 sequences, with 19% occurring only once. The receptor set was obtained from a human patient who had a liver transplant. Some T cells may arise from the graft donor.

In DNA form, the CDR3 reads TGCAGTGCCAAACCTACTAGCGGGAGAGGGGCCCAGGCCAACACCGGGGAGCTGTTTTTT. It yields the protein CSAKPTSGRGAQANTGELFF. The chain carries TRBV20-1 and TRBJ2-2, with 11 positions matching TRBD2. V gave up 6 bases and J gave up 2 bases; unmatched junction bases: 20. CDR3 size: 20 residues. CDR1 is DFQATT and CDR2 is SNEGSKA in the germline V gene (reference sequence).

This clonotype is judged medium-sized. V is TRBV29-1 and J is TRBJ1-2, with TRBD1 matching over 9 bases. The CDR3 sequence is 13 residues long. V was clipped by 7 bases and J by 6 bases; unmatched bases: 9. Germline V lookup: CDR1 SQVTM, CDR2 ANQGSEA. CDR3 sequence: CSARDRENDGYTF. Here the CDR3 DNA reads TGCAGCGCCCGGGACAGGGAAAATGATGGCTACACCTTC.

This clonotype appeared a few times. The chain recombines TRBV6-5 with TRBJ1-4, with unresolved D. Trimming cost V 10 bases and J 8 bases, with 23 bases left between them. The CDR3 covers 15 residues. Germline V lookup: CDR1 MNHEY, CDR2 SVGAGI. DNA for the CDR3: TGTGCCACCTCTCGCTCGGCCCCAAAGTGGGAAAAACTGTTTTTT. Its translation: CATSRSAPKWEKLFF.

This chain connects TRBV5-6 to TRBJ2-7, with TRBD1 as a possible D gene (6 bases). CDR1 SGHDT and CDR2 YYEEEE come from the germline V gene. Trimming shortened V by 0 bases and J by 7 bases, and 17 bases separated the two germline ends. This CDR3 spans 15 amino acids. The CDR3 protein is CASSLAGQFSREQYF. The CDR3, as DNA: TGTGCCAGCAGCTTGGCCGGACAGTTCTCTCGGGAGCAGTACTTC. Drawing the rest from reference TRBV5-6 and TRBJ2-7, the complete variable domain is DAGVTQSPTHLIKTRGQQVTLRCSPKSGHDTVSWYQQALGQGPQFIFQYYEEEERQRGNFPDRFSGHQFPNYSSELNVNALLLGDSALYLCASSLAGQFSREQYFGPGTRLTVT.

The J gene is TRBJ2-3, the V gene TRBV28; no definite D call. Germline V gene data show CDR1 as MDHEN and CDR2 as SYDVKM. V dropped 10 bases and J dropped 0 bases, with 5 bases sitting between them. The CDR3 runs to 11 residues. The CDR3: CATTSTDTQYF. Written as DNA, the CDR3 is TGTGCCACCACTAGCACAGATACGCAGTATTTT. Full variable domain (remainder filled in from reference TRBV28 and TRBJ2-3): DVKVTQSSRYLVKRTGEKVFLECVQDMDHENMFWYRQDPGLGLRLIYFSYDVKMKEKGDIPEGYSVSREKKERFSLILESASTNQTSMYLCATTSTDTQYFGPGTRLTVL.

This clonotype was seen a few times. The chain couples TRBV24-1 to TRBJ1-3; D gene uncertain. This CDR3 comprises 13 residues. The germline V and J ends were trimmed by 5 bases and 4 bases, with 8 bases remaining between them. Germline V gives CDR1 KGHDR, CDR2 SFDVKD. In DNA, the CDR3 is TGTGCCACCAGTGCCTCGGGGGGAAACACCATATATTTT. Its translation is CATSASGGNTIYF.

V usage is TRBV7-9 and J usage is TRBJ2-5; no clear D gene. Trimming took 1 base from V and 1 from J, leaving 1 base between them. Germline V lookup: CDR1 SEHNR, CDR2 FQNEAQ (reference sequence). The CDR3 length is 12 residues. The CDR3 DNA reads TGTGCCAGCAGCTTAGGCCAAGAGACCCAGTACTTC. Its protein is CASSLGQETQYF.

This clonotype has a single count. The chain carries TRBV10-3 and TRBJ2-2; perhaps D is TRBD1 or TRBD2 (5 bases each). CDR3 length equals 14 residues. The V and J ends lost 6 bases and 4 bases respectively, with 12 bases between them. CDR1 and CDR2 from the germline V gene are ENHRY and SYGVKD. The CDR3 spells CAIRGTGFTGELFF. CDR3 DNA sequence: TGTGCCATCAGAGGGACCGGGTTCACCGGGGAGCTGTTTTTT.

This chain uses TRBV12-3 or TRBV12-4 with TRBJ2-3; D is ambiguous. The CDR3 is 14 amino acids. Trimming stripped 6 bases from V and 3 bases from J, with 13 bases between. This CDR3 reads CASRLSLDTDTQYF. CDR3 DNA: TGTGCCAGCAGGCTGTCCCTCGATACAGATACGCAGTATTTT.

The rearrangement joins TRBV12-3 or TRBV12-4 to TRBJ2-3; weak D call: TRBD1 (5 bases). V lost 1 base and J 0 bases, leaving 11 bases between the germline ends. This CDR3 contains 16 residues. The CDR3 protein is CASSLVAGSSTDTQYF. CDR3 sequence (DNA): TGTGCCAGCAGTTTAGTGGCAGGGTCTAGCACAGATACGCAGTATTTT.